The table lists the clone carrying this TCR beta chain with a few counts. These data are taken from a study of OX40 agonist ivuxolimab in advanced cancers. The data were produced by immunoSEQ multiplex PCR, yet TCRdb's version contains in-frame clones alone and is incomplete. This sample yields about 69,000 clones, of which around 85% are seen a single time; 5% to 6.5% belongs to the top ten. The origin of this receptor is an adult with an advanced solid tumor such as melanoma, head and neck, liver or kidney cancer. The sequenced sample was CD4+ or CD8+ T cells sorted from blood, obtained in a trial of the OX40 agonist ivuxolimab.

The CDR3, as DNA: TGTGCCAGCAGCGTCTTAGGACAGCTCAATCAGCCCCAGCATTTT. Translation gives CASSVLGQLNQPQHF. This chain joins TRBV7-2 and TRBJ1-5; possible D gene TRBD1, 6 bases. Germline V gene sequence: CDR1 SGHTA, CDR2 FQGNSA. Trimming left V 5 bases short and J 3 bases short, with 14 bases between. The CDR3 is 15 amino acids.